These T cell receptor beta chains were read from a single sample in a study of blood T cell repertoires in COVID-19. Libraries were prepared by immunoSEQ multiplex PCR; TCRdb keeps only in-frame clonotypes and omits some of them. The repertoire has roughly 80,000 clones, around 74% of them found once; the top ten carry over 9.5%. Sequenced input: peripheral blood. The origin of the receptors is a human donor in a cohort sampled during active COVID-19. Each CDR3 is given with its conserved first and last residue. A D gene is named only where the DNA matches it firmly. Size is stated for part of the rows, as once, few or many counts, or as a class when the clone is expanded.

clone_size j_call d_call v_call cdr3_aa cdr3_nt
NA TRBJ1-6 TRBD1 TRBV19 CASSIVTGGSPLHF TGTGCCAGTAGTATTGTGACAGGGGGTTCACCCCTCCACTTT
NA TRBJ1-1 NA TRBV6-6 CASSYYGGTTEAFF TGTGCCAGCAGTTACTACGGGGGAACGACTGAAGCTTTCTTT
NA TRBJ2-6 TRBD1 TRBV9 CASSPRQGLGANVLTF TGTGCCAGCAGCCCGAGACAGGGGTTAGGGGCCAACGTCCTGACTTTC
NA TRBJ1-2 NA TRBV2 CASSQRQEGYTF TGTGCCAGCAGTCAGAGACAGGAGGGCTACACCTTC
NA TRBJ1-3 NA TRBV11-2 CASSYFLQGNTIYF TGTGCCAGCAGTTATTTTCTTCAGGGAAACACCATATATTTT
NA TRBJ2-7 TRBD1 TRBV6-5 CASTVRDSSPYEQYF TGTGCCAGCACGGTCCGGGACAGCAGTCCCTACGAGCAGTACTTC
few TRBJ1-5 TRBD1 TRBV30 CAWSVPGGGQPQHF TGTGCCTGGAGTGTACCAGGGGGCGGTCAGCCCCAGCATTTT
NA TRBJ1-4 NA TRBV5-8 CASSLAGQRGEKLFF TGTGCCAGCAGCTTGGCGGGACAAAGGGGTGAAAAACTGTTTTTT
few TRBJ1-3 NA TRBV9 CASSVAPLGTIYF TGTGCCAGCAGCGTAGCTCCCCTAGGCACCATATATTTT
NA TRBJ2-7 NA TRBV30 CAWTKSRSEQYF TGTGCCTGGACCAAAAGCCGCTCCGAGCAGTACTTC
NA TRBJ2-5 TRBD2 TRBV19 CASSIGGTSGGLQETQYF TGTGCCAGTAGTATAGGGGGGACTAGCGGGGGACTCCAGGAGACCCAGTACTTC
NA TRBJ1-1 NA TRBV4-1 CASSSQVNTEAFF TGCGCCAGCAGCTCGCAGGTGAACACTGAAGCTTTCTTT
NA TRBJ1-2 NA TRBV2 CASSSAWTADYGYTF TGTGCCAGCAGTTCGGCATGGACAGCAGATTATGGCTACACCTTC
NA TRBJ1-1 NA TRBV10-3 CAISESLMGARVRPEAFF TGTGCCATCAGTGAGTCCCTAATGGGGGCCCGGGTTCGACCTGAAGCTTTCTTT
NA TRBJ1-1 NA TRBV6-2/TRBV6-3 CASSNGGGWNTEAFF TGTGCCAGCAGTAACGGGGGAGGGTGGAACACTGAAGCTTTCTTT
NA TRBJ2-5 NA TRBV2 CASRKTQGQETQYF TGTGCCAGTCGTAAGACGCAGGGACAAGAGACCCAGTACTTC
NA TRBJ1-2 TRBD1 TRBV7-3 CASSPGTGYGYTF TGTGCCAGCAGCCCGGGGACAGGCTATGGCTACACCTTC
NA TRBJ2-3 TRBD2 TRBV5-1 CASSLVGSGGSLTSTDTQYF TGCGCCAGCAGCTTGGTCGGTAGCGGGGGGAGCCTTACTAGCACAGATACGCAGTATTTT
NA TRBJ1-2 TRBD1 TRBV5-3 CARSPTGHYGYTF TGTGCCAGAAGCCCGACAGGGCACTATGGCTACACCTTC
NA TRBJ2-5 TRBD2 TRBV30 CAWSVRAGETQYF TGTGCCTGGAGTGTTAGAGCGGGGGAGACCCAGTACTTC
few TRBJ1-5 NA TRBV5-1 CASSSDGGSQPQHF TGCGCCAGCAGCTCGGACGGAGGCAGTCAGCCCCAGCATTTT
NA TRBJ2-1 TRBD2 TRBV3-1/TRBV3-2 CASSKAGGYNEQFF TGTGCCAGCAGCAAAGCGGGGGGTTACAATGAGCAGTTCTTC
NA TRBJ2-1 TRBD1 TRBV3-1/TRBV3-2 CASSQDRNRGNEQFF TGTGCCAGCAGCCAAGACAGGAACAGGGGCAATGAGCAGTTCTTC
NA TRBJ1-2 NA TRBV27 CASKAQPATPYTF TGTGCCAGCAAAGCGCAGCCCGCGACTCCATACACCTTC
NA TRBJ2-3 TRBD2 TRBV29-1 CSALAGLYTDTQYF TGCAGCGCACTAGCGGGGCTCTACACAGATACGCAGTATTTT
once TRBJ1-4 TRBD1 TRBV6-5 CASSSQGSNEKLFF TGTGCCAGCAGTTCACAGGGGAGTAATGAAAAACTGTTTTTT
NA TRBJ2-7 NA TRBV11-2 CASSQVVSYEQYF TGTGCCAGCAGCCAGGTAGTCTCCTACGAGCAGTACTTC